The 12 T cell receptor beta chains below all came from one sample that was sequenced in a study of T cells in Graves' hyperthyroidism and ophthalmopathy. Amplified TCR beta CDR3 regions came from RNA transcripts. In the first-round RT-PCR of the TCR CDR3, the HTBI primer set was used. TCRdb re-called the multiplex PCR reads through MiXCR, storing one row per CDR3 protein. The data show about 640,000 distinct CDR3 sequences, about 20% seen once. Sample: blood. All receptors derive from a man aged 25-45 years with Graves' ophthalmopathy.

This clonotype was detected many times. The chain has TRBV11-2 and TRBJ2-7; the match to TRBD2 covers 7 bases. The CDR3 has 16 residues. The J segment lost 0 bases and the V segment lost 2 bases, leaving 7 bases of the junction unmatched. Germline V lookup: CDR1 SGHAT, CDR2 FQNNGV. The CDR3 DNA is TGTGCCAGCAGCTTAAATCGCCTAGCGGCCTCCTACGAGCAGTACTTC. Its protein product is CASSLNRLAASYEQYF.

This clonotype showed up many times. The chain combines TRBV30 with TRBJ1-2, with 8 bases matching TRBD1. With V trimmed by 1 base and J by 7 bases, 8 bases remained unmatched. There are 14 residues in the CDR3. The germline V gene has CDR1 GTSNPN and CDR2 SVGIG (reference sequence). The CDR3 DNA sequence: TGTGCCTGGAGTGCCCCCGGGACAGGAGTTGGCTACACCTTC. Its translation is CAWSAPGTGVGYTF. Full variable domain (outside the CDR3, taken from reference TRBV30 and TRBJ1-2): SQTIHQWPATLVQPVGSPLSLECTVEGTSNPNLYWYRQAAGRGLQLLFYSVGIGQISSEVPQNLSASRPQDRQFILSSKKLLLSDSGFYLCAWSAPGTGVGYTFGSGTRLTVV.

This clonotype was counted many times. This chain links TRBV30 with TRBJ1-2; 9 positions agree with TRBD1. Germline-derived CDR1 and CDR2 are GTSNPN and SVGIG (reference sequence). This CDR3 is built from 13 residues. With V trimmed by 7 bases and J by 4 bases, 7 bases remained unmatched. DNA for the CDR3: TGTGCCTCGGGGACAGGGTCAGCCTATGGCTACACCTTC. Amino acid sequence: CASGTGSAYGYTF.

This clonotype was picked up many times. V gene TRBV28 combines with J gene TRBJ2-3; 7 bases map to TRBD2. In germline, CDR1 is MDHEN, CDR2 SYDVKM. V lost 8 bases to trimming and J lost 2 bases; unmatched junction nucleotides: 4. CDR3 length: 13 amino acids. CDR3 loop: CASGGDSTDTQYF. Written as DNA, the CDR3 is TGTGCCAGCGGGGGGGACTCCACAGATACGCAGTATTTT.

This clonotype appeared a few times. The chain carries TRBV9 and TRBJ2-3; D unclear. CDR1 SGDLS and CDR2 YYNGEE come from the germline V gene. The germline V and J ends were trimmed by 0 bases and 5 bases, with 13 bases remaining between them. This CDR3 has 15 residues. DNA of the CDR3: TGTGCCAGCAGCGTAGTTGGTAGGGTACGAGATACGCAGTATTTT. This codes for CASSVVGRVRDTQYF.

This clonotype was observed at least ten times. CDR3 sequence reads: CSARPGQDTQYF. In DNA, the CDR3 is TGCAGTGCCAGGCCCGGACAGGACACGCAGTATTTT. The chain joins TRBV20-1 to TRBJ2-3; 7 positions agree with TRBD1. The germline CDR1 and CDR2 sequences are DFQATT and SNEGSKA (reference sequence). The CDR3 sequence is 12 residues long. V dropped 6 bases and J dropped 9; count of bases not matched to a gene: 9.

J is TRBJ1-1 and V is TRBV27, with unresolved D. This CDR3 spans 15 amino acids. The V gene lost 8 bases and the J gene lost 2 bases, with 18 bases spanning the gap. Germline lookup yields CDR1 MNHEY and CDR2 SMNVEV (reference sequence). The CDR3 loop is CASRRSPQLNTEAFF. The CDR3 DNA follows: TGTGCCAGCCGTCGTTCCCCGCAATTAAACACTGAAGCTTTCTTT.

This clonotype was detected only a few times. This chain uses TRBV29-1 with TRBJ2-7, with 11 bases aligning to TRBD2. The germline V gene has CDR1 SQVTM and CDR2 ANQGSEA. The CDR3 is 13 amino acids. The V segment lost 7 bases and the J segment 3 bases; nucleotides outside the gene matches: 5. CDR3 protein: CSARTSGFYEQYF. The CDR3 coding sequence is TGCAGCGCCCGGACTAGCGGGTTCTACGAGCAGTACTTC.

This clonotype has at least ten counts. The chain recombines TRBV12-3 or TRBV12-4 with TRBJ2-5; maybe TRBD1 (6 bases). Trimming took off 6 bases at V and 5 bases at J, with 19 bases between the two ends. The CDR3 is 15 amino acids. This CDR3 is CASRTLGGSQETQYF. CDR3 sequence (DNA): TGTGCCAGCAGAACCCTAGGGGGATCCCAGGAGACCCAGTACTTC.

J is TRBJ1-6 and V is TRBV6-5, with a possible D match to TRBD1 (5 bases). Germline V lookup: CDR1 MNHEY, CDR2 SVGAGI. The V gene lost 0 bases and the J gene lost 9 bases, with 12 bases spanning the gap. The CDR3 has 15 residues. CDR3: CASSYSTGVVSPLHF. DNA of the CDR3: TGTGCCAGCAGTTACTCAACGGGGGTGGTTTCACCCCTCCACTTT.

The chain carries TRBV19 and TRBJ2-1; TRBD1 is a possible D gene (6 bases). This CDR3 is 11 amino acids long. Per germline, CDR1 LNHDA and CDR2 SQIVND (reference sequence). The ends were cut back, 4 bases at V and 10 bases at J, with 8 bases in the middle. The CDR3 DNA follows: TGTGCCAGTAGTACAGGGGTCGAGCAGTTCTTC. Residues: CASSTGVEQFF. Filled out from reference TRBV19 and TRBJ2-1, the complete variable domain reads DGGITQSPKYLFRKEGQNVTLSCEQNLNHDAMYWYRQDPGQGLRLIYYSQIVNDFQKGDIAEGYSVSREKKESFPLTVTSAQKNPTAFYLCASSTGVEQFFGPGTRLTVL.

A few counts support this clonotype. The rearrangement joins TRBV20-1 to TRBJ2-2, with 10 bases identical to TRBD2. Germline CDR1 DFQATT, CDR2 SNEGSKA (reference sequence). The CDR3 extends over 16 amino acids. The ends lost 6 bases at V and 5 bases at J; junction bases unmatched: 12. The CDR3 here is CSARKIAGGRTGELFF. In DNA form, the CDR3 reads TGCAGTGCCAGAAAGATAGCGGGAGGACGGACCGGGGAGCTGTTTTTT.